Following are 32 T cell receptor beta chains from one sample sequenced in a study of T-cell memory formation after mild COVID-19. A single record per CDR3 protein comes from TCRdb applying MiXCR to the 5' RACE reads. This sample has about 360,000 distinct CDR3 sequences, with about 15% found just once. Sequenced input: PBMCs or a T cell subset sorted from them (not recorded which). These receptors all come from a young man who had mild COVID-19 (a few samples of this study predate the infection). Cell type and time point are not known.

This clonotype has a handful of counts. The V and J genes are TRBV7-2 and TRBJ2-7; 9 nucleotides match TRBD1. This CDR3 is built from 15 residues. With 5 bases clipped from V and 5 bases from J, the junction kept 10 bases outside the gene matches. CDR1 is SGHTA and CDR2 is FQGNSA in the germline V gene. In DNA, the CDR3 is TGTGCCAGCAGCCTCGTTCGGGGGACAGGGAACGAGCAGTACTTC. Amino acids: CASSLVRGTGNEQYF.

This clonotype was recorded a few times. The V call is TRBV6-2 or TRBV6-3, the J call TRBJ2-3; D is ambiguous. This CDR3 is 14 amino acids long. Germline V lookup: CDR1 MNHEY, CDR2 SVGEGT. The V gene lost 8 bases and the J gene lost 0 bases, with 12 bases spanning the gap. CDR3 residues: CASPRRDSTDTQYF. The CDR3 bases are TGTGCCAGCCCCAGGCGAGACAGCACAGATACGCAGTATTTT.

Only a few counts were recorded for this clonotype. CDR3 amino acids: CASSSIMGTEAFF. The DNA of the CDR3 is TGTGCCAGCAGCTCCATAATGGGCACTGAAGCTTTCTTT. The rearrangement joins TRBV3-1 to TRBJ1-1; D not certain. With 5 bases removed from V and 4 bases from J, the gap between germline ends came to 11 bases. The germline V gene encodes CDR1 LGHDT and CDR2 YNNKEL (reference sequence). The CDR3 covers 13 residues.

The chain carries TRBV5-5 and TRBJ2-7; D ambiguous. Trimming cost V 4 bases and J 0 bases, with 17 bases left between them. The V gene's germline CDR1 is SGHKS and CDR2 YYEKEE (reference sequence). The CDR3 contains 16 residues. The CDR3 here is CASSSRSNFNSYEQYF. CDR3 coding DNA: TGTGCCAGCAGCAGTAGGAGTAACTTCAACTCCTACGAGCAGTACTTC.

This sequence joins TRBV18 and TRBJ2-1, with a possible D match to TRBD1 (5 bases). Per the germline V gene, CDR1 is KGHSH and CDR2 is LQKENI. The CDR3 consists of 15 residues. The ends were cut back, 3 bases at V and 7 bases at J, with 16 bases in the middle. This chain's CDR3 is CASSPLSDSLNEQFF. The CDR3 region has the DNA TGTGCCAGCTCACCTCTCTCCGACAGCTTAAATGAGCAGTTCTTC. Full variable domain (remainder filled in from reference TRBV18 and TRBJ2-1): NAGVMQNPRHLVRRRGQEARLRCSPMKGHSHVYWYRQLPEEGLKFMVYLQKENIIDESGMPKERFSAEFPKEGPSILRIQQVVRGDSAAYFCASSPLSDSLNEQFFGPGTRLTVL.

This rearrangement joins TRBV19 to TRBJ1-1, with TRBD1 identical over 7 bases. With V trimmed by 6 bases and J by 1 base, 5 bases remained unmatched. The CDR3 covers 14 residues. Per the germline V gene, CDR1 is LNHDA and CDR2 is SQIVND (reference sequence). The CDR3 loop is CASRWDSQNTEAFF. CDR3 sequence (DNA): TGTGCCAGTAGATGGGACAGCCAGAACACTGAAGCTTTCTTT.

The genes are TRBV7-8 and TRBJ2-1; D possibly matches TRBD1 or TRBD2 (6 bases each). The V end lost 5 bases, the J end lost 14 bases, and 22 bases lay between the germline ends. Germline CDR1 is SGHVS and CDR2 is FQNEAQ. This CDR3 region has 14 residues. The CDR3 loop reads CASSPGGLNPWEFF. In DNA, the CDR3 is TGTGCCAGCAGCCCCGGGGGCCTTAATCCCTGGGAGTTCTTC.

J is TRBJ2-1 and V is TRBV7-9; a possible D gene is TRBD1 (5 bases). Trimming stripped 5 bases from V and 3 bases from J, with 14 bases between. The CDR3 consists of 15 residues. CDR1 and CDR2 from the germline V gene are SEHNR and FQNEAQ (reference sequence). CDR3 nucleotide sequence: TGTGCCAGCAGCACGACAGAGTTTTTCTACAATGAGCAGTTCTTC. It yields the protein CASSTTEFFYNEQFF.

The table lists this clonotype with many counts. The V and J genes are TRBV19 and TRBJ1-1; 7 positions agree with TRBD1. The CDR3 is 14 amino acids. CDR1 LNHDA and CDR2 SQIVND come from the germline V gene (reference sequence). V gave up 4 bases and J gave up 2 bases; unmatched junction bases: 4. DNA for the CDR3: TGTGCCAGTAGTAAAGGGACAGCTAACACTGAAGCTTTCTTT. Translating gives CASSKGTANTEAFF. The full variable domain, rest sourced from reference TRBV19 and TRBJ1-1, is DGGITQSPKYLFRKEGQNVTLSCEQNLNHDAMYWYRQDPGQGLRLIYYSQIVNDFQKGDIAEGYSVSREKKESFPLTVTSAQKNPTAFYLCASSKGTANTEAFFGQGTRLTVV.

The sample holds a few counts of this clonotype. J is TRBJ2-3 and V is TRBV7-2, with TRBD2 identical over 8 bases. This CDR3 is 18 amino acids long. Germline CDR1 and CDR2: SGHTA and FQGNSA. V lost 5 bases and J lost 1; bases outside the gene matches: 14. CDR3 sequence reads: CASSPRRGASPRTDTQYF. Here the CDR3 DNA reads TGTGCCAGCAGCCCTCGGCGGGGGGCCTCGCCACGCACAGATACGCAGTATTTT.

In its sample, this clonotype was seen a few times. The chain carries TRBV29-1 and TRBJ2-7; a possible D gene is TRBD1 (6 bases). V lost 5 bases to trimming and J lost 6 bases, with 17 bases between them. Germline-derived CDR1 and CDR2 are SQVTM and ANQGSEA. This CDR3 spans 13 amino acids. The CDR3 DNA is TGCAGCGTTTCCCACAGGGCGGACGGCGAGCAGTACTTC. Its protein product is CSVSHRADGEQYF.

The chain links TRBV6-2 or TRBV6-3 to TRBJ2-5, with D perhaps TRBD1 (6 bases). There are 14 residues in the CDR3. Deletions cut 6 bases from V and 1 base from J, with 12 bases between. Germline assignment: CDR1 MNHEY and CDR2 SVGEGT. Here the CDR3 DNA reads TGTGCCAGCAGGAACAGGGCCCCCCAAGAGACCCAGTACTTC. Encoded protein: CASRNRAPQETQYF.

The rearrangement joins TRBV4-3 to TRBJ2-7, with 15 bases fitting TRBD2. Germline V gene lookup returns CDR1 LGHNA and CDR2 YSLEER. V shed 0 bases, J shed 5 bases, and the junction held 8 bases outside the gene matches. The CDR3 spans 18 residues. The chain's CDR3 is CASSQEIPGTSGGNEQYF. DNA of the CDR3: TGCGCCAGCAGCCAAGAGATCCCCGGGACTAGCGGGGGGAACGAGCAGTACTTC.

The chain combines TRBV6-5 with TRBJ2-7; the D gene is possibly TRBD1 (6 bases). This CDR3 has 14 residues. CDR1 and CDR2 from the germline V gene are MNHEY and SVGAGI. V lost 6 bases, J lost 2 bases, and 14 bases lay in between. CDR3 coding DNA: TGTGCCAGCAGCAGGGCAGGGGCAACCTACGAGCAGTACTTC. Amino acids: CASSRAGATYEQYF.

V is TRBV13 and J is TRBJ1-5; possible D gene TRBD1, 6 bases. The V gene lost 5 bases and the J gene lost 5 bases, with 13 bases spanning the gap. CDR1 is PRHDT and CDR2 is FYEKMQ in the germline V gene (reference sequence). The CDR3 spans 14 residues. For the CDR3, the DNA is TGTGCCAGCAGCCTATGGGGGCGCGATCAGCCCCAGCATTTT. Its translation: CASSLWGRDQPQHF.

This clonotype was seen at least ten times. J is TRBJ2-3 and V is TRBV5-1; D not resolved. The CDR3 sequence is 13 residues long. Germline CDR1 reads SGHRS; CDR2 reads YFSETQ. Deletions cut 6 bases from V and 3 bases from J, with 11 bases between. In DNA, the CDR3 is TGCGCCAGCATGTTGATGGAGACAGATACGCAGTATTTT. Translation: CASMLMETDTQYF. The full variable domain, completed using reference TRBV5-1 and TRBJ2-3, is KAGVTQTPRYLIKTRGQQVTLSCSPISGHRSVSWYQQTPGQGLQFLFEYFSETQRNKGNFPGRFSGRQFSNSRSEMNVSTLELGDSALYLCASMLMETDTQYFGPGTRLTVL.

This clonotype turned up a few times. The V call is TRBV7-9, the J call TRBJ1-2, with a possible D match to TRBD1 (5 bases). Germline loops: CDR1 SEHNR, CDR2 FQNEAQ (reference sequence). The CDR3 contains 16 residues. V was pared by 2 bases and J by 2 bases, with 15 bases between. In nucleotides, the CDR3 is TGTGCCAGCAGCTTATCGGGGCAGGGCGTAAACTATGGCTACACCTTC. Protein sequence: CASSLSGQGVNYGYTF.

The sample holds a few counts of this clonotype. The chain has TRBV7-9 and TRBJ2-3; TRBD2 is a possible D gene (6 bases). CDR1 is SEHNR, CDR2 FQNEAQ, per germline (reference sequence). CDR3 length: 17 residues. The ends were cut back, 0 bases at V and 6 bases at J, with 19 bases in the middle. CDR3 amino acids: CASSLAHGGFRMDTQYF. The CDR3 nucleotides read TGTGCCAGCAGCTTAGCCCACGGAGGGTTTCGTATGGATACGCAGTATTTT.

This clonotype has more than one count but fewer than ten. V usage is TRBV12-5 and J usage is TRBJ1-2; 8 bases are shared with TRBD1. With 2 bases clipped from V and 4 bases from J, the junction kept 0 bases outside the gene matches. The CDR3 extends over 13 amino acids. The V gene's germline CDR1 is LGHNT and CDR2 FRNRAP. DNA of the CDR3: TGTGCTAGTGGTTTGCAGGGGGCCTATGGCTACACCTTC. Encoded protein: CASGLQGAYGYTF.

The rearrangement uses TRBV27 and TRBJ2-1, with a tentative D call TRBD2 (6 bases). The germline V gene encodes CDR1 MNHEY and CDR2 SMNVEV (reference sequence). V dropped 8 bases and J dropped 9 bases, with 26 bases sitting between them. The CDR3 loop spans 16 amino acids. The CDR3 loop is CASRPRPGWEAGEQFF. As DNA, the CDR3 is TGTGCCAGCCGTCCCCGGCCGGGGTGGGAGGCGGGTGAGCAGTTCTTC.

This clonotype was observed a few times. The rearrangement uses TRBV7-2 and TRBJ2-3; D unclear. Germline V CDR1 and CDR2: SGHTA, FQGNSA. The CDR3 is made up of 15 amino acids. Trimming pared 1 base from V and 4 bases from J, leaving 12 bases between. Written as DNA, the CDR3 is TGTGCCAGCAGCTTAGACTCCAATAGCCCAGATACGCAGTATTTT. This codes for CASSLDSNSPDTQYF.

In this sample, this clonotype turned up many times. The chain links TRBV4-1 to TRBJ2-3; the D gene is possibly TRBD2 (5 bases). The germline gives CDR1 MGHRA, CDR2 YSYEKL. There are 15 residues in the CDR3. The germline V and J ends were trimmed by 3 bases and 2 bases, with 12 bases remaining between them. The CDR3 spells CASSHPERTTDTQYF. The DNA for the CDR3 is TGCGCCAGCAGCCACCCAGAGCGGACCACAGATACGCAGTATTTT.

About this clonotype itself: Germline and junction disagree at one end, which may indicate a read error. V usage is TRBV5-1 and J usage is TRBJ2-6; the D is unclear. The CDR3 spans 13 residues. The germline CDR1 and CDR2 sequences are SGHRS and YFSETQ. CDR3 loop: CASSPATRRQVWF. The CDR3 nucleotides are TGCGCCAGCAGCCCGGCGACAAGGCGGCAAGTGTGGTTC.

The chain is built from TRBV9 and TRBJ1-5; D uncertain. Germline assignment: CDR1 SGDLS and CDR2 YYNGEE. The CDR3 extends over 14 amino acids. With 0 bases removed from V and 6 bases from J, the gap between germline ends came to 10 bases. The CDR3, as DNA: TGTGCCAGCAGCGTAGGCCCCGTCGGTCAGCCCCAGCATTTT. This gives the protein CASSVGPVGQPQHF.

This chain connects TRBV4-3 to TRBJ2-1; possibly TRBD2 for D (8 bases). Germline V CDR1 and CDR2: LGHNA, YSLEER. The CDR3 has 18 amino acids. V was shortened by 7 bases and J by 2 bases, with 24 bases between the two germline ends. DNA of the CDR3: TGCGCCAGCACCTGGGACAGACTCAGCGGGGGAACCTACAATGAGCAGTTCTTC. It is translated as CASTWDRLSGGTYNEQFF.

This clonotype turned up a few times. V is TRBV5-1 and J is TRBJ1-1, with D maybe TRBD1 (5 bases). The germline V and J ends were trimmed by 1 base and 3 bases, with 13 bases remaining between them. Germline CDR1 and CDR2: SGHRS and YFSETQ. The CDR3 sequence is 15 residues long. The CDR3 region is CASSLRQGGDTEAFF. Written as DNA, the CDR3 is TGCGCCAGCAGCTTGCGGCAGGGAGGTGACACTGAAGCTTTCTTT.

This chain's CDR3 is CASSWGSGGLEQYV. DNA for the CDR3: TGTGCCAGCAGTTGGGGTAGCGGGGGTCTCGAGCAGTACGTC. The V call is TRBV6-6, the J call TRBJ2-7, with 9 bases identical to TRBD2. CDR3 length: 14 amino acids. Trimming at V came to 4 bases and at J to 6 bases, leaving 7 bases not matched to a gene. CDR1 is MNHNY and CDR2 is SVGAGI in the germline V gene (reference sequence).

The chain is built from TRBV4-1 and TRBJ2-1; the match to TRBD1 covers 10 bases. Germline-derived CDR1 and CDR2 are MGHRA and YSYEKL. After removal of 2 bases from V and 8 bases from J, the junction contained 6 bases not matched to a gene. The CDR3 is 15 residues long. CDR3: CASSQSDRGRHEQFF. Written as DNA, the CDR3 is TGCGCCAGCAGCCAAAGCGACAGGGGGCGACATGAGCAGTTCTTC.

This clonotype was detected a few times. This sequence joins TRBV7-2 and TRBJ2-7, with D possibly matching TRBD2 (6 bases). Germline V gene sequence: CDR1 SGHTA, CDR2 FQGNSA. This CDR3 has 15 residues. Trimming cost V 6 bases and J 0 bases, with 15 bases left between them. The CDR3 loop reads CASSYYSGPSYEQYF. CDR3 nucleotides: TGTGCCAGCAGTTATTATAGCGGCCCCTCCTACGAGCAGTACTTC.

This clonotype has just a few counts. The J gene is TRBJ1-2, the V gene TRBV27; 10 bases line up with TRBD1. This CDR3 has 16 residues. Germline V gene lookup returns CDR1 MNHEY and CDR2 SMNVEV (reference sequence). V was pared by 4 bases and J by 3 bases, with 8 bases of the junction left unmatched. For the CDR3, the DNA is TGTGCCAGCAGTTGGGCGGGGGACAGGGGACACTATGGCTACACCTTC. It yields the protein CASSWAGDRGHYGYTF.

The V and J genes are TRBV6-6 and TRBJ2-2, with TRBD2 identical over 8 bases. With V trimmed by 6 bases and J by 3 bases, 3 bases remained unmatched. Germline V lookup: CDR1 MNHNY, CDR2 SVGAGI (reference sequence). The CDR3 runs to 14 residues. This CDR3 reads CASRELADTGELFF. The CDR3, as DNA: TGTGCCAGCAGAGAACTAGCGGACACCGGGGAGCTGTTTTTT.

This clonotype was seen ten or more times. This chain's CDR3 is CASTTGQANTEAFF. The CDR3 DNA follows: TGCGCCAGCACCACGGGGCAGGCGAACACTGAAGCTTTCTTT. This chain links TRBV5-1 with TRBJ1-1; possibly TRBD1 for D (5 bases). Trimming took 6 bases from V and 1 from J, leaving 13 bases between them. Germline CDR1 reads SGHRS; CDR2 reads YFSETQ. This CDR3 is 14 amino acids long.